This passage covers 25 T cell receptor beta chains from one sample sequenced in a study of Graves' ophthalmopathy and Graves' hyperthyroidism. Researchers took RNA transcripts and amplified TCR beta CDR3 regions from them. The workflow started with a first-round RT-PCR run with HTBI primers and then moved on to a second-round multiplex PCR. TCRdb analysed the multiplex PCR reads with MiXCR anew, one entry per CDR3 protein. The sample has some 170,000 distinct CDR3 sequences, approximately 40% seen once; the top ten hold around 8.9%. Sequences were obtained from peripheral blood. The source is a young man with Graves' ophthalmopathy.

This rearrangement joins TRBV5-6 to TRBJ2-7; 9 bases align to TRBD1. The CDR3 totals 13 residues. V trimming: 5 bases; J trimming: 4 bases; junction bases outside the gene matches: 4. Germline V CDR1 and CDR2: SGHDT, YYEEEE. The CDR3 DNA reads TGTGCCAGCAGAAGGACAGGGGAGTACGAGCAGTACTTC. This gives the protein CASRRTGEYEQYF.

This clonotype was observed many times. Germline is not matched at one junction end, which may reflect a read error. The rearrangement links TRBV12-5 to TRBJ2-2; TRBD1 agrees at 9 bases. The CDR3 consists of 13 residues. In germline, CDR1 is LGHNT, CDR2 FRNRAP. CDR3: CASRTGETGELSF. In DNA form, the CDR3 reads TGTGCTTCTCGGACAGGGGAAACCGGGGAGCTGTCTTTT.

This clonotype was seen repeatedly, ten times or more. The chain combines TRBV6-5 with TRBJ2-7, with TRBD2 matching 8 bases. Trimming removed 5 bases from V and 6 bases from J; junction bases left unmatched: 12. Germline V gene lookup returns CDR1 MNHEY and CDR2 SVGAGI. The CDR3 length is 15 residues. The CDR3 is CASSQASGGPSEQYF. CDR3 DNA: TGTGCCAGCAGTCAGGCATCGGGAGGGCCCTCCGAGCAGTACTTC.

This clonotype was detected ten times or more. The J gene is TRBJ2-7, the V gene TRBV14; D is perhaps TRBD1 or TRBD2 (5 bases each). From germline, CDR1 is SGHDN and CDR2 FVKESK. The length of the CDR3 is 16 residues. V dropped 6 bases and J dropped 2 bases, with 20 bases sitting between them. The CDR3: CASSQGRSNLAYEQYF. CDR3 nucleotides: TGTGCCAGCAGTCAGGGACGGTCTAATCTCGCCTACGAGCAGTACTTC.

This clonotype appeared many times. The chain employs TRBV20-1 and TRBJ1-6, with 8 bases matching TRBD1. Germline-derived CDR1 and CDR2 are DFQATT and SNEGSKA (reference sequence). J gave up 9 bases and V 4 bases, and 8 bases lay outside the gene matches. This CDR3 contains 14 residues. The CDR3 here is CSATDRQGSSPLHF. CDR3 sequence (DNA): TGCAGTGCTACAGATCGACAGGGGAGTTCACCCCTCCACTTT.

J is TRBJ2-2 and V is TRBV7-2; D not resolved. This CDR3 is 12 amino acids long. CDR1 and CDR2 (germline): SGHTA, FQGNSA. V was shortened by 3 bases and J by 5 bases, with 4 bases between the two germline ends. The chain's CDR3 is CASSFQTGELFF. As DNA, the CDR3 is TGTGCCAGCAGCTTTCAGACCGGGGAGCTGTTTTTT.

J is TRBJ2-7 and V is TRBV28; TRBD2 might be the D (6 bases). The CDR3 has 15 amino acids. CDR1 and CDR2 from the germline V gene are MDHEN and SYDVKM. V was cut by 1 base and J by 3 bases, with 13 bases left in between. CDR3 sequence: CASSLLVGSFYEQYF. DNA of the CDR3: TGTGCCAGCAGTTTATTGGTCGGGAGTTTCTACGAGCAGTACTTC.

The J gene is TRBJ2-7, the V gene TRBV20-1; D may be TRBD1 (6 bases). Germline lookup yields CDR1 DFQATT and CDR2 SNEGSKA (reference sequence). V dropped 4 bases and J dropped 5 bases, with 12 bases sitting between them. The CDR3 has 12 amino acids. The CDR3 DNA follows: TGCAGTGCTATCAGGGGAAGCAACGAGCAGTACTTC. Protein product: CSAIRGSNEQYF.

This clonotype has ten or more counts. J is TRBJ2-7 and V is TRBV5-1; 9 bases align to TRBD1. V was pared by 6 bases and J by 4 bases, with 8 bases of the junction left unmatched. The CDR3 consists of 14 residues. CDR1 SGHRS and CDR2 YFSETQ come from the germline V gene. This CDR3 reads CASNSGTGNYEQYF. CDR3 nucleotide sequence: TGCGCCAGCAACTCCGGGACAGGGAATTACGAGCAGTACTTC.

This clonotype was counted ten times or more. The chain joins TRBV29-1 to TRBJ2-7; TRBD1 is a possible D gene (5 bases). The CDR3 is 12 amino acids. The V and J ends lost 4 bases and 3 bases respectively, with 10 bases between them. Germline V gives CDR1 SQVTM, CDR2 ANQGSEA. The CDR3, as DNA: TGCAGCGTTGCCAGGGCCGGCTACGAGCAGTACTTC. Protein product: CSVARAGYEQYF.

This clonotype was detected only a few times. Written as DNA, the CDR3 is TGTGCCAGCACCCGGGCTAGCGGAAGCTCCTACGAGCAGTACTTC. This gives the protein CASTRASGSSYEQYF. The chain recombines TRBV6-1 with TRBJ2-7; 7 bases fit TRBD2. Germline values: CDR1 MNHNS, CDR2 SASEGT. V shed 7 bases, J shed 0 bases, and the junction held 9 bases outside the gene matches. The CDR3 length is 15 residues.

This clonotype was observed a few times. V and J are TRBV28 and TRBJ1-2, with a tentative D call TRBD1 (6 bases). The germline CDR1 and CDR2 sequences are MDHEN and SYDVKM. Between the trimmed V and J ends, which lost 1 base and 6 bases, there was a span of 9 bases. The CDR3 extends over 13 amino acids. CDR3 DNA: TGTGCCAGCAGTTTATTAGGGGGGAATGGCTACACCTTC. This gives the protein CASSLLGGNGYTF.

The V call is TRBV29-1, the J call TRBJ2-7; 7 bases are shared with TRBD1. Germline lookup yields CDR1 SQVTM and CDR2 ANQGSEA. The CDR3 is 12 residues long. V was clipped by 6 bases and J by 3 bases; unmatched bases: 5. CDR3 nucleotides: TGCAGCGTCCCAGGGGGAAACTACGAGCAGTACTTC. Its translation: CSVPGGNYEQYF.

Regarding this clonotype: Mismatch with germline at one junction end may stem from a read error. The CDR3 sequence is CASSPLGGDQGGYAF. The CDR3 bases are TGTGCCAGCAGTCCCCTGGGGGGGGACCAGGGAGGCTACGCCTTC. The chain recombines TRBV28 with TRBJ1-2, with TRBD1 as a possible D gene (5 bases). Germline CDR1 MDHEN, CDR2 SYDVKM. This CDR3 is built from 15 residues.

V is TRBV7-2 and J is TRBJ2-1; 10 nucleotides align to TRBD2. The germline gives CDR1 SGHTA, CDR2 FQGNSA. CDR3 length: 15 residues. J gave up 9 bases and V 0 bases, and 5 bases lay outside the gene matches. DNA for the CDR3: TGTGCCAGCAGCTTAGCGCCGAGCGGGGGGGGTGAGCAGTTCTTC. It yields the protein CASSLAPSGGGEQFF.

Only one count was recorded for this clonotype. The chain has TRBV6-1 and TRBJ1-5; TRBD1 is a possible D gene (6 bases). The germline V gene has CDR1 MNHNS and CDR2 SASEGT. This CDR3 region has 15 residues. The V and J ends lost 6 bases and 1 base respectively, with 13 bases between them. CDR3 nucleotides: TGTGCCAGCAGGATAGGGGGGTTCAGCAATCAGCCCCAGCATTTT. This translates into CASRIGGFSNQPQHF.

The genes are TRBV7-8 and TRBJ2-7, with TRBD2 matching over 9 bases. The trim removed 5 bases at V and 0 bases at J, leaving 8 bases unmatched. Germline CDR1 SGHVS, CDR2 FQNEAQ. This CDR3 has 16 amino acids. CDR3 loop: CASSREAGGSSYEQYF. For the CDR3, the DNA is TGTGCCAGCAGCCGGGAGGCGGGAGGGAGCTCCTACGAGCAGTACTTC.

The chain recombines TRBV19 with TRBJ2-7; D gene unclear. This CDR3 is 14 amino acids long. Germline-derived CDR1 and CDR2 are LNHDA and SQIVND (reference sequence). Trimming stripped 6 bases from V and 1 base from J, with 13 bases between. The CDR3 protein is CASSLPGNSYEQYF. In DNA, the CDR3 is TGTGCCAGTAGCCTACCGGGCAATTCCTACGAGCAGTACTTC.

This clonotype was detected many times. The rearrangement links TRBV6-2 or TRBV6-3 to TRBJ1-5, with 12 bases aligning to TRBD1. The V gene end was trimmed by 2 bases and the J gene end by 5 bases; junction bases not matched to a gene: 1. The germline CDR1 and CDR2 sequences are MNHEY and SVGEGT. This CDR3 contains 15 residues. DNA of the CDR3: TGTGCCAGCAGTTACGGGACAGGGGGCTATCAGCCCCAGCATTTT. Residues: CASSYGTGGYQPQHF.

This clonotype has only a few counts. The CDR3 loop is CASSLGQVAGYTF. The CDR3 DNA reads as TGTGCCAGCAGTCTAGGACAGGTCGCTGGCTACACCTTC. The rearrangement uses TRBV6-1 and TRBJ1-2, with 7 bases that match TRBD1. The CDR3 is 13 residues long. Losses at the gene ends were 5 bases for V and 7 bases for J; bases not matched to a gene: 7. Germline lookup yields CDR1 MNHNS and CDR2 SASEGT.

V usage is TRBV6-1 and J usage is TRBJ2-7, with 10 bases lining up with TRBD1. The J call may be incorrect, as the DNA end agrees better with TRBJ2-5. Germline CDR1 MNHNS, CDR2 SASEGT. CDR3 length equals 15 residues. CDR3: CASSEATGGGETQYF. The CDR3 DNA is TGTGCCAGCAGTGAAGCGACAGGGGGCGGCGAGACCCAGTACTTC.

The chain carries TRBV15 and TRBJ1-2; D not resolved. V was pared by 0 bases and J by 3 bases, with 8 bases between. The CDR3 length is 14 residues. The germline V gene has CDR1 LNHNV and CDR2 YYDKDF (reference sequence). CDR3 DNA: TGTGCCACCAGCAGAGATCGGCAGGACTATGGCTACACCTTC. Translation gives CATSRDRQDYGYTF.

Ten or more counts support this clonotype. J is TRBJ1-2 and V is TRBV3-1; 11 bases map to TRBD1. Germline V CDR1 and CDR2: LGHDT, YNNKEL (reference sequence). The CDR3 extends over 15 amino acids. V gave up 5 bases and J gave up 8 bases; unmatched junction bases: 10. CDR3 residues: CASSYGQGAMSGYTF. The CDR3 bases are TGTGCCAGCAGCTACGGACAGGGGGCGATGAGCGGCTACACCTTC.

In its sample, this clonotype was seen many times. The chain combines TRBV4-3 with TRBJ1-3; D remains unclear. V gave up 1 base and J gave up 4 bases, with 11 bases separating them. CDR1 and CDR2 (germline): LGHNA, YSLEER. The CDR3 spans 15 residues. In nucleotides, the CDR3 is TGCGCCAGCAGCCAAGTTTTAGTGATGGGAAACACCATATATTTT. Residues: CASSQVLVMGNTIYF.

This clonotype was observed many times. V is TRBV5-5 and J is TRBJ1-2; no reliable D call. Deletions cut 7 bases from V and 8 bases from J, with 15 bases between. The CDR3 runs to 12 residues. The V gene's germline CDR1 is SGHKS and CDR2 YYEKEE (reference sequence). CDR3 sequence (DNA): TGTGCCAGCGGCCTGGATAGGCTCGGCTACACCTTC. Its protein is CASGLDRLGYTF.